Listed below are T cell receptor beta chains from one sample, sequenced in a study of CD8 T cells in ankylosing spondylitis. From the 5' RACE reads, TCRdb called clonotypes with MiXCR, one entry per CDR3 protein. This sample has a few hundred thousand distinct CDR3 sequences, with about a sixth found just once. Sequencing input: blood, either unsorted or a sorted T cell fraction (not recorded which). The receptor set was obtained from a male donor with ankylosing spondylitis. The CDR3 runs from the conserved cysteine through the conserved F or W. D genes are given only for firm matches. Clone size is not always given. Where it is, it says once, few, many or a class for expanded clones.

>TRBJ2-2|TRBV29-1|15|.|few
CSVQSGARTPGSCFF
.
>TRBJ1-6|TRBV7-6|13|.|few
CASSLVTNSPLHF
TGTGCCAGCAGCTTAGTGACGAATTCACCCCTCCACTTT
>TRBJ2-1|TRBV2|14|.|.
CASRGTNSYNEQFF
TGTGCCAGCAGGGGGACCAACTCCTACAATGAGCAGTTCTTC
>TRBJ1-5|TRBV6-2/TRBV6-3|15|.|few
CASSYTAGLGQPQHF
TGTGCCAGCAGTTACACGGCAGGGTTGGGTCAGCCCCAGCATTTT
>TRBJ2-1|TRBV20-1|14|TRBD2|many
CSATRTSGSNEQFF
TGCAGTGCCACCCGGACTAGCGGGTCCAATGAGCAGTTCTTC
>TRBJ2-5|TRBV19|18|.|.
CASSIDTSSRVRQETQYF
TGTGCCAGTAGTATAGACACCTCATCGCGGGTCCGCCAAGAGACCCAGTACTTC
>TRBJ2-4|TRBV6-1|13|.|.
CASIPPGENIQYF
TGTGCCAGCATTCCCCCCGGGGAAAACATTCAGTACTTC
>TRBJ1-1|TRBV7-9|14|TRBD1|.
CASSVLTGGPEAFF
TGTGCCAGCAGCGTTTTGACAGGGGGACCTGAAGCTTTCTTT
>TRBJ2-5|TRBV11-2|11|.|few
CASSLGGTQYF
TGTGCCAGCAGCCTAGGGGGGACCCAGTACTTC
>TRBJ2-4|TRBV4-1|17|.|few
CASSQEELGGAKNIQYF
TGCGCCAGCAGCCAAGAGGAGTTAGGGGGAGCCAAAAACATTCAGTACTTC
>TRBJ2-7|TRBV4-3|14|TRBD1|few
CASSHGTGGSEQYF
TGCGCCAGCAGCCATGGGACAGGGGGCTCCGAGCAGTACTTC
>TRBJ2-1|TRBV12-3/TRBV12-4|15|TRBD1|few
CASSWQQGSPNEQFF
TGTGCCAGCAGTTGGCAACAGGGGTCCCCCAATGAGCAGTTCTTC
>TRBJ1-5|TRBV6-1|15|.|.
CASIRSVGAGEPQHF
TGTGCCAGCATCCGAAGTGTAGGGGCTGGCGAGCCCCAGCATTTT
>TRBJ1-1|TRBV11-1|14|.|few
CASSWEGMNTEAFF
TGTGCCAGCAGCTGGGAGGGCATGAACACTGAAGCTTTCTTT
>TRBJ2-5|TRBV3-1|16|TRBD2|few
CASSQVRDYIQETQYF
TGTGCCAGCAGCCAAGTCCGGGACTACATCCAAGAGACCCAGTACTTC
>TRBJ2-3|TRBV11-2|16|TRBD2|.
CASSELAGGPVDTQYF
TGTGCCAGCAGCGAATTAGCGGGAGGGCCGGTCGATACGCAGTATTTT
>TRBJ2-2|TRBV28|15|TRBD1|.
CASSFFEGASGELFF
TGTGCCAGCAGTTTTTTTGAGGGGGCATCCGGGGAGCTGTTTTTT
>TRBJ1-1|TRBV5-6|17|.|.
CASSLRLDGSGDTEAFF
TGTGCCAGCAGCTTGCGATTGGACGGGTCCGGAGACACTGAAGCTTTCTTT
>TRBJ1-1|TRBV25-1|13|.|.
CASTSHPATEAFF
TGTGCCAGCACCTCCCACCCGGCAACTGAAGCTTTCTTT
>TRBJ1-4|TRBV6-1|15|.|.
CASSEADGAGEKLFF
TGTGCCAGCAGTGAAGCGGACGGGGCTGGTGAAAAACTGTTTTTT
>TRBJ2-7|TRBV20-1|14|.|few
CSARDRGQSYEQYF
TGCAGTGCTAGAGACCGAGGACAGTCCTACGAGCAGTACTTC
>TRBJ2-7|TRBV29-1|15|TRBD2|many
CSALQTSGSPHEQYF
TGCAGCGCTCTGCAAACTAGCGGGAGCCCCCACGAGCAGTACTTC
>TRBJ1-1|TRBV7-8|15|.|.
CASSQRTWLYTEAFF
TGTGCCAGCAGCCAACGTACTTGGTTGTACACTGAAGCTTTCTTT
>TRBJ1-2|TRBV7-6|13|.|.
CASSPYPNYGYTF
TGTGCCAGCAGCCCCTATCCTAACTATGGCTACACCTTC
>TRBJ1-4|TRBV29-1|17|TRBD1|few
CSVAGTGDTGSREKLFF
TGCAGCGTTGCCGGGACAGGGGATACCGGTTCGAGGGAAAAACTGTTTTTT
>TRBJ2-5|TRBV7-8|16|.|.
CASSLAQGAEGETQYF
TGTGCCAGCAGCTTAGCGCAAGGGGCAGAAGGAGAGACCCAGTACTTC
>TRBJ2-5|TRBV5-1|15|TRBD2|.
CASSLTSGREETQYF
TGCGCCAGCAGCTTGACTAGCGGGAGAGAGGAGACCCAGTACTTC
>TRBJ2-1|TRBV27|15|TRBD2|.
CASSLGTSGRVEQFF
TGTGCCAGCAGTTTAGGGACTAGCGGGAGGGTTGAGCAGTTCTTC
>TRBJ1-2|TRBV11-2|15|TRBD1|few
CASSPRTGQIYGYTF
TGTGCCAGCAGCCCCCGGACAGGGCAAATCTATGGCTACACCTTC
>TRBJ2-3|TRBV18|14|.|few
CASSPSLVGDTQYF
TGTGCCAGCTCACCCTCCCTAGTGGGAGATACGCAGTATTTT
>TRBJ1-5|TRBV10-3|15|TRBD1|many
CAISDLETGEQPQHF
TGTGCCATCAGTGATCTTGAGACAGGGGAACAGCCCCAGCATTTT
>TRBJ2-7|TRBV11-2|14|TRBD1|.
CASSSGTGGFEQYF
TGTGCCAGCAGCTCCGGGACAGGGGGCTTTGAGCAGTACTTC
>TRBJ2-7|TRBV20-1|12|.|.
CSAKGTSYEQYF
TGCAGTGCAAAAGGGACTTCCTACGAGCAGTACTTC
>TRBJ2-2|TRBV29-1|15|TRBD2|many
CSAEGLAGSTGELFF
TGCAGCGCCGAAGGGCTAGCGGGAAGCACCGGGGAGCTGTTTTTT
>TRBJ2-7|TRBV2|12|TRBD1|.
CAFRDRIPEQYF
TGTGCCTTCCGGGACAGAATACCCGAGCAGTACTTC